This TCR beta chain was identified in a study of blood T cell repertoires in COVID-19. Looking at the study overall: Samples taken during acute and convalescent COVID-19 were collected in the United States, Italy and Spain.

The table lists this clone with a few counts. Sequenced by immunoSEQ multiplex PCR; TCRdb stores in-frame clones only, minus some. The sample includes 80,000 or so clones, 65% to 90% of them seen just once. Per germline, CDR1 MNHNY and CDR2 SVGAGI (reference sequence). CDR3 length: 11 amino acids. V gave up 5 bases and J gave up 5 bases, with 4 bases separating them. This TCR was sampled from an elderly man with acute or convalescent COVID-19. The gene calls are TRBV6-6 and TRBJ1-5; D is unclear. Input material: peripheral blood. In DNA, the CDR3 is TGTGCCAGCAGTGGAGATCAGCCCCAGCATTTT. Amino acid sequence: CASSGDQPQHF.